This record looks at one TCR beta chain sequence and its context. Its target is unknown. These data belong to a study of T cells expressing NK-cell markers. The overall study: All TCR beta repertoires analysed originated from sorted CD3+CD56+NKG2C+, CD3+CD56+NKG2C- and CD3+CD56-NKG2C+ T cells. Overall study findings and caveats: Also leading the CD3+CD56-NKG2C+ fraction in a few donors were these clonotypes. Dominant NKG2C+ clonotypes made up roughly 1.0-7.5% of CD8+ T cells in roughly 6 donors.

Researchers built TCR beta cDNA using 5'RACE template switching with UMIs. TCRdb reprocessed the 5' RACE reads and reports one entry per CDR3 protein, with no DNA. In all, the sample yields 500,000 to 700,000 distinct CDR3 sequences. CDR3 length: 11 residues. CDR1 is SQVTM and CDR2 is ANQGSEA in the germline V gene. Sequences were obtained from blood T cells: a sorted CD56 or NKG2C T cell subset, CD4+ or CD8+ T cells, or bulk PBMC T cells (not recorded which). The chain recombines TRBV29-1 with TRBJ2-7; TCRdb outputs TRBD1, but without DNA this stays unchecked. The clonotype originates from a man between 18 and 29 years old in good health. CDR3 in amino acids: CSLLSGEEQYF.